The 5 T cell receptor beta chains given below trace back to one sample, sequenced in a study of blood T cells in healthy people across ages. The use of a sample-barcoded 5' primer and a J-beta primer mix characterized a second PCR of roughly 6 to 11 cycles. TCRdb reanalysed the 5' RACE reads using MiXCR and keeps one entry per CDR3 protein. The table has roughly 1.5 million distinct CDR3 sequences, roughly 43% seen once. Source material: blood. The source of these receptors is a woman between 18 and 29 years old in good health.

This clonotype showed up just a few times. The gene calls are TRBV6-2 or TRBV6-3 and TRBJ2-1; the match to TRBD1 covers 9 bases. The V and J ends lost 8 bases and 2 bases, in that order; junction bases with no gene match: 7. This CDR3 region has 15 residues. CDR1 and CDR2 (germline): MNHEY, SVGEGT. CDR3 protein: CASLFRDRAYNEQFF. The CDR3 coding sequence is TGTGCCAGCCTGTTTAGGGACAGGGCCTACAATGAGCAGTTCTTC.

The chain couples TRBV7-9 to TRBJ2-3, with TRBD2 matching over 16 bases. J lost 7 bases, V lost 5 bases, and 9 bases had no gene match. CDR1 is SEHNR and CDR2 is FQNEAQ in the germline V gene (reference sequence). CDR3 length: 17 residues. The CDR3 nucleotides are TGTGCCAGCAGCCCTCTGGGACTAGCGGGAGGGACGAATACGCAGTATTTT. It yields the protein CASSPLGLAGGTNTQYF.

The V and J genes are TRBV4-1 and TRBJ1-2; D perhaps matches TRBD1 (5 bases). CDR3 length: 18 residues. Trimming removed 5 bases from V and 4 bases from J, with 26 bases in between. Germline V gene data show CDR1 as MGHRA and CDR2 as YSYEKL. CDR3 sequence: CASSDPRQTVQVSYGYTF. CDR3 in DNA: TGCGCCAGCAGCGACCCCAGACAGACAGTCCAGGTTAGCTATGGCTACACCTTC.

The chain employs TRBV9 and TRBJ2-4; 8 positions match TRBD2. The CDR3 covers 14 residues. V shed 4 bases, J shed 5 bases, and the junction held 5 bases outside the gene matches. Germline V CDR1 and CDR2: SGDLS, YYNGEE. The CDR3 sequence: CASSSRGGQNIQYF. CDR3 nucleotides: TGTGCCAGCAGCTCACGGGGGGGCCAAAACATTCAGTACTTC.

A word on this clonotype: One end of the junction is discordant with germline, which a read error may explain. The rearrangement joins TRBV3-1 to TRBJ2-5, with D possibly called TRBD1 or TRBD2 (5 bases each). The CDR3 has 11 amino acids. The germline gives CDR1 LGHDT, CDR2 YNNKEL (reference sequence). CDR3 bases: TGTGCCTGCAGGGAGCAAGAGGCCCAGTACTTC. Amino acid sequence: CACREQEAQYF.